Listed below are T cell receptor beta chains from one sample, sequenced in a study of blood T cells in healthy people across ages. From the 5' RACE reads, TCRdb called clonotypes with MiXCR, one entry per CDR3 protein. The data hold about 1.8 million distinct CDR3 sequences, with roughly 50% observed a single time. Sample: blood. The receptor set was obtained from a woman in her thirties or forties in good health. Both conserved end residues are part of each CDR3. D genes are given only for firm matches. Clone size, where shown, is once, few, many, or a class for clones that have expanded.

v_call,j_call,d_call,clone_size,cdr3_nt,cdr3_aa
TRBV6-1,TRBJ2-7,.,once,TGTGCCAGCAGTGAATATTCGGGCTACGAGCAGTACTTC,CASSEYSGYEQYF
TRBV5-1,TRBJ2-3,.,.,TGCGCCAGCAGCGCGCCGGTATGGGCAGGGCCGGGGGCTAGCACAGATACGCAGTATTTT,CASSAPVWAGPGASTDTQYF
TRBV9,TRBJ1-4,.,.,TGTGCCAGCAGCGCAAGTGGCTCTGACCCTAATGAAAAACTGTTTTTT,CASSASGSDPNEKLFF
TRBV21-1,TRBJ2-1,.,.,TGTGCCAGCAGCAAAGCGCGGGGGACCTACAATGAGCAGTTCTTC,CASSKARGTYNEQFF
TRBV12-3/TRBV12-4,TRBJ1-5,.,.,TGTGCCAGCAGCGACAGTGCCCGGGAGCCCCAGCATTTT,CASSDSAREPQHF
TRBV7-2,TRBJ2-5,TRBD2,few,TGTGCCAGCAGTGGACTAGCGGGGAGCCAAGAGACCCAGTACTTC,CASSGLAGSQETQYF
TRBV20-1,TRBJ2-5,TRBD2,few,TGCAGTGCTAGAGAGGGTAGCGGGGGGATGGTGGAGACCCAGTACTTC,CSAREGSGGMVETQYF
TRBV4-1,TRBJ1-6,TRBD1,.,TGCGCCAGCAGCCAGCTCAGGGGGAATTCACCCCTCCACTTT,CASSQLRGNSPLHF
TRBV6-1,TRBJ2-5,.,.,TGTGCCAGCAGTGAGCCGGGGCACCCGAGGGAGACCCAGTACTTC,CASSEPGHPRETQYF
TRBV4-3,TRBJ2-1,.,few,TGCGCCAGCAGCCAAGTAGAGGGGGTCAGTTTTGATGAGCAGTTCTTC,CASSQVEGVSFDEQFF
TRBV6-2/TRBV6-3,TRBJ2-5,TRBD2,.,TGTGCCAGCAGTTCTGAACTAGCGGGGCTACACGAGACCCAGTACTTC,CASSSELAGLHETQYF
TRBV7-9,TRBJ1-1,.,.,TGTGCCAGCAGCTTACTCGGCCAGGGCGGTAGGTCTGAAGCTTTCTTT,CASSLLGQGGRSEAFF
TRBV20-1,TRBJ2-1,TRBD2,.,TGCAGTGCTTGGGGACTACCAGAAGAGACCCAGTTCTTC,CSAWGLPEETQFF
TRBV6-5,TRBJ1-2,.,.,TGTGCCAGCAGTTACTCGAGCAGTACGGGCCGAGGTTTTGGCTACACCTTC,CASSYSSSTGRGFGYTF
TRBV20-1,TRBJ1-2,TRBD1,.,TGCAGTGCTAGTTCAGGGGGACGGGGCTACACCTTC,CSASSGGRGYTF
TRBV5-5,TRBJ2-5,TRBD2,.,TGTGCCAGCAGCTCGGTAGAGACTAGCGGGGGGAAGACCCAGTACTTC,CASSSVETSGGKTQYF
TRBV7-6,TRBJ2-3,.,.,TGTGCCAGCAGCTTTCTAGAGAGCCTCACAGATACGCAGTATTTT,CASSFLESLTDTQYF
TRBV20-1,TRBJ2-1,TRBD2,.,TGCAGTGCTAGTGGTAGCGGGGGGTCCTACAATGAGCAGTTCTTC,CSASGSGGSYNEQFF
TRBV29-1,TRBJ2-7,TRBD2,.,TGCAGCGTTGAATTCCGCGCGGGAGGGGACGAGCAGTACTTC,CSVEFRAGGDEQYF
TRBV20-1,TRBJ2-1,TRBD2,.,TGCAGTGCCCCCCCCGGGACTAGTTTTGGCTCCTACAATGAGCAGTTCTTC,CSAPPGTSFGSYNEQFF
TRBV5-1,TRBJ2-5,.,few,TGCGCCAGCAGCGCCGCTACAGGGAGTTTGGAGACCCAGTACTTC,CASSAATGSLETQYF
TRBV20-1,TRBJ2-5,.,.,TGCAGTGCTAGAGATCCCGGGGTGGCCCAGTACTTC,CSARDPGVAQYF
TRBV7-9,TRBJ1-2,.,.,TGTGCCAGCAGCTTAGCGGGCAGGCCGGCTAACTATGGCTACACCTTC,CASSLAGRPANYGYTF
TRBV5-1,TRBJ2-7,.,.,TGCGCCAGCAGCTTAGGTGTAGGGGGCTACGAGCAGTACTTC,CASSLGVGGYEQYF
TRBV20-1,TRBJ2-7,.,.,TGCGGTGCTGGGGGAGAGGCCCCCTACGAGCAGTACTTC,CGAGGEAPYEQYF
TRBV20-1,TRBJ2-7,.,.,TGCAGTGTTTCGGGGCAGGGGGGCTACGAGCAGTACTTC,CSVSGQGGYEQYF
TRBV28,TRBJ2-5,.,.,TGTGCCAGCAGTTTAAACCTTGGGGGAGTCGGAGAGACCCAGTACTTC,CASSLNLGGVGETQYF
TRBV10-3,TRBJ2-3,.,.,TGTGCCATCAAGGGAGATAACACAGATACGCAGTATTTT,CAIKGDNTDTQYF
TRBV11-2,TRBJ2-3,.,.,TGTGCCAGCAGCTCGACCTACACAGAGATTAGCACAGATACGCAGTATTTT,CASSSTYTEISTDTQYF
TRBV29-1,TRBJ2-3,TRBD1,few,TGCAGCGTTCCGGGACAGAGCACAGATACGCAGTATTTT,CSVPGQSTDTQYF
TRBV5-1,TRBJ2-7,.,.,TGCGCCAGCAGCTTGGCGTCCCAGAGGCAAGTGAGAACCCAGTACTTC,CASSLASQRQVRTQYF
TRBV5-1,TRBJ2-1,.,.,TGCGCCAGCAGCTTGAACACCGGGACATCCTACAATGAGCAGTTCTTC,CASSLNTGTSYNEQFF
TRBV5-1,TRBJ2-3,TRBD2,.,TGCGCCAGCAGCTTGGCAATTAGCGGGGGGTCGAACACAGATACGCAGTATTTT,CASSLAISGGSNTDTQYF
TRBV4-3,TRBJ2-1,TRBD2,.,TGCGCCAGCAGCCACCCTCCGCGGGGGGGCCAGAATGAGCAGTTCTTC,CASSHPPRGGQNEQFF
TRBV4-1,TRBJ1-2,.,.,TGCGCCAGCAGCCAGGATCTTAGGGGCGACTTCTATGGCTACACCTTC,CASSQDLRGDFYGYTF
TRBV7-9,TRBJ2-1,.,.,TGTGCCAGCAGCTTAGAAGGGACACCATCCAGGGGAGAGCAGTTCTTC,CASSLEGTPSRGEQFF
TRBV10-3,TRBJ2-1,TRBD2,.,TGTGCCATCAGTGAGCCAAGGACTAGCGGCAAAAATGAGCAGTTCTTC,CAISEPRTSGKNEQFF
TRBV6-2/TRBV6-3,TRBJ1-5,.,.,TGTGCCAGCAGTTCAAATTTCCGGGCCCGGCAGGTGCATTTT,CASSSNFRARQVHF
TRBV6-2/TRBV6-3,TRBJ2-3,.,.,TGTGCCAGCAGACGATCCGGGGTTCCCGATACGCAGTATTTT,CASRRSGVPDTQYF
TRBV4-1,TRBJ2-5,TRBD1,few,TGCGCCAGCAGCCGTCAGCAGGGGGCCCAAGAGACCCAGTACTTC,CASSRQQGAQETQYF
TRBV7-9,TRBJ2-5,.,few,TGTGCCAGCAGCACGGGAGTAAAACCTAAAGAGACCCAGTACTTC,CASSTGVKPKETQYF
TRBV29-1,TRBJ2-1,.,.,TGCAGCGTTGTTAGTCCTTCCTACAATGAGCAGTTCTTC,CSVVSPSYNEQFF
TRBV12-3/TRBV12-4,TRBJ2-7,TRBD2,.,TGTGCCAGCAGACCGACTAGCGGGGGATACAATGAGCAGTACTTC,CASRPTSGGYNEQYF
TRBV7-9,TRBJ1-6,TRBD1,.,TGTGCCAGCAAAGAGGACAGGGGAATGCTCTATAATTCACCCCTCCACTTT,CASKEDRGMLYNSPLHF
TRBV6-2/TRBV6-3,TRBJ2-3,TRBD1,.,TGTGCCAGCAGTTCGATCGGGACAGGGCTTAGGTCAGATACGCAGTATTTT,CASSSIGTGLRSDTQYF